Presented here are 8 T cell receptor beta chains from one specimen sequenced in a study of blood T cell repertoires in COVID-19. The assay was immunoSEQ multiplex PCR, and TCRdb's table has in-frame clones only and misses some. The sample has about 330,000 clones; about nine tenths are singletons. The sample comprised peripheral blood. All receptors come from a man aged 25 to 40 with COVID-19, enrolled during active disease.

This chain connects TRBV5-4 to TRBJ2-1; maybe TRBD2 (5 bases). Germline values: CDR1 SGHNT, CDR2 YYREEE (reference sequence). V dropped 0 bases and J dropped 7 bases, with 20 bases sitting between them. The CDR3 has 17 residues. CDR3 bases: TGTGCCAGCAGCTTGGCTCTCGGGGTTGGAGGTCGAAATGAGCAGTTCTTC. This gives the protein CASSLALGVGGRNEQFF.

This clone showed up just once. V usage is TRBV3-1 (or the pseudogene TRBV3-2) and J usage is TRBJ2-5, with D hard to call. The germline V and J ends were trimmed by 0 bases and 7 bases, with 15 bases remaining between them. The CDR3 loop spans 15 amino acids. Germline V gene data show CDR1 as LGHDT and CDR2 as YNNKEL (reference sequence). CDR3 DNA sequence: TGTGCCAGCAGCCAAGATCGCGGCCTTCTGCGGACCCAGTACTTC. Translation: CASSQDRGLLRTQYF.

The CDR3 sequence is CASSLRDSQETQYF. Written as DNA, the CDR3 is TGCGCCAGCAGCCTCCGGGACTCCCAAGAGACCCAGTACTTC. The chain is built from TRBV5-1 and TRBJ2-5; tentatively, D is TRBD2 (6 bases). V was trimmed by 4 bases and J by 1 base, leaving 11 bases between them. This CDR3 has 14 amino acids. Germline CDR1 and CDR2: SGHRS and YFSETQ.

The CDR3 nucleotides read TGTGCCAGCAGTGACCTAGCGGGGGGGTGGAGGTACTTC. It codes for CASSDLAGGWRYF. The chain carries TRBV6-1 and TRBJ2-4; 12 positions agree with TRBD2. Germline-derived CDR1 and CDR2 are MNHNS and SASEGT. The junction had 6 bases not matched to a gene; V was cut back by 3 bases and J by 15 bases. The CDR3 is made up of 13 amino acids.

Here the CDR3 DNA reads TGTGCCAGCAGTCAGACTAGCGGGAGGGGAAATGAGCAGTTCTTC. It encodes CASSQTSGRGNEQFF. V and J are TRBV6-6 and TRBJ2-1, with 14 bases fitting TRBD2. This CDR3 spans 15 amino acids. The ends lost 5 bases at V and 7 bases at J; junction bases unmatched: 4. Germline assignment: CDR1 MNHNY and CDR2 SVGAGI (reference sequence).

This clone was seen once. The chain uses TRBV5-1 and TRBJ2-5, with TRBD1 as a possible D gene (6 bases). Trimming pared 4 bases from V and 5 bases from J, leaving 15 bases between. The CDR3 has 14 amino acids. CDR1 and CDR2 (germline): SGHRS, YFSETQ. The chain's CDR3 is CASSSGRGGETQYF. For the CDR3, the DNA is TGCGCCAGCAGCAGCGGCAGGGGTGGGGAGACCCAGTACTTC.

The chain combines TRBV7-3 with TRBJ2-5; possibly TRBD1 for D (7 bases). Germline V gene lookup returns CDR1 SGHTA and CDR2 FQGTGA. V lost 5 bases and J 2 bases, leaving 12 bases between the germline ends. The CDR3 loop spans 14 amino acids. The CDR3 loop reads CASSGGGVQETQYF. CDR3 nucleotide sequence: TGTGCCAGCAGCGGAGGGGGCGTGCAAGAGACCCAGTACTTC.

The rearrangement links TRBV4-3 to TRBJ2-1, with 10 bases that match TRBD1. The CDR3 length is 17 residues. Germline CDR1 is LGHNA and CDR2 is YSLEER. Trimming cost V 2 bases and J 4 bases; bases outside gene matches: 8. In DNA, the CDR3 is TGCGCCAGCAGCCAATTCCTCTCGGGACAGGGGTACAATGAGCAGTTCTTC. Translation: CASSQFLSGQGYNEQFF.